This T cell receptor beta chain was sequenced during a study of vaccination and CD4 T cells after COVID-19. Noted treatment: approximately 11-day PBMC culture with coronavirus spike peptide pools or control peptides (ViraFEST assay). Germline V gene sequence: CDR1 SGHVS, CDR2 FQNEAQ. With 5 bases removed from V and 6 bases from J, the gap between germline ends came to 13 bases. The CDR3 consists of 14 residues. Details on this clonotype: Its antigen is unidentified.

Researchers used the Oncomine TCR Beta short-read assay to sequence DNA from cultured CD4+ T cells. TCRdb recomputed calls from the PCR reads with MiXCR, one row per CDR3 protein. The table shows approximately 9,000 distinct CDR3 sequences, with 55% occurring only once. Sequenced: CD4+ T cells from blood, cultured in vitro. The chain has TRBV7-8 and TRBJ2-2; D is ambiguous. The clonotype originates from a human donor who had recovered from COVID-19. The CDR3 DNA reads TGTGCCAGCAGCCCCAGGTGGGAAGCCGGGGAGCTGTTTTTT. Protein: CASSPRWEAGELFF.